The 19 T cell receptor beta chains listed next were all sequenced from one sample in a study of blood T cell repertoires in COVID-19. Data came from immunoSEQ multiplex PCR; TCRdb stores just in-frame clones and leaves some out. Of about 20,000 clones detected, approximately 86% appear once; the ten largest clones hold approximately 11%. Sequencing used peripheral blood. The source of these receptors is a human donor in a cohort sampled during active COVID-19.

This chain links TRBV10-3 with TRBJ2-1; the match to TRBD2 covers 9 bases. Per germline, CDR1 ENHRY and CDR2 SYGVKD. The CDR3 spans 16 residues. Unmatched junction bases numbered 9, after V lost 4 bases and J lost 5 bases. The CDR3 region has the DNA TGTGCCATCAGTGGGGGTAGCGGGAGAATTAACAATGAGCAGTTCTTC. Residues: CAISGGSGRINNEQFF.

The chain recombines TRBV12-2 with TRBJ2-5; the D call of TRBD2 is as the table states it, not checked on the DNA. TRBV12-2 is reported as a pseudogene. The CDR3 has 15 amino acids. The CDR3 region is CASRPPRGRWETQYF. The CDR3 nucleotides read TGTGCAAGTCGCCCCCCCCGCGGGAGGTGGGAGACCCAGTACTTC.

The chain couples TRBV23-1 to TRBJ1-2; TRBD1 agrees at 7 bases. TRBV23-1 has ORF status, its function being uncertain. CDR3 size: 16 residues. V was clipped by 3 bases and J by 4 bases; unmatched bases: 11. The CDR3 loop is CASSQMTRGLRYGYTF. DNA for the CDR3: TGCGCCAGCAGTCAGATGACAAGGGGGCTTCGCTATGGCTACACCTTC.

The V call is TRBV6-1, the J call TRBJ1-2, with D perhaps matching TRBD1 (5 bases). The CDR3 contains 13 residues. CDR1 is MNHNS, CDR2 SASEGT, per germline. The V and J ends lost 2 bases and 2 bases respectively, with 6 bases between them. The chain's CDR3 is CASSEQGNYGYTF. The CDR3 DNA sequence: TGTGCCAGCAGTGAACAGGGAAACTATGGCTACACCTTC.

V usage is TRBV6-6 and J usage is TRBJ2-7; TRBD2 matches 11 bases. J gave up 0 bases and V 2 bases, and 3 bases lay outside the gene matches. From germline, CDR1 is MNHNY and CDR2 SVGAGI (reference sequence). The CDR3 length is 16 residues. CDR3 DNA sequence: TGTGCCAGCAGTTACCCCCTAGCGGGAGGCTCCTACGAGCAGTACTTC. This translates into CASSYPLAGGSYEQYF.

This CDR3 is CASSRKPMGQGTDTQYF. CDR3 coding DNA: TGTGCCAGCAGTAGAAAACCCATGGGACAGGGCACAGATACGCAGTATTTT. The V call is TRBV27, the J call TRBJ2-3; the match to TRBD1 covers 8 bases. The J segment lost 1 base and the V segment lost 5 bases, leaving 11 bases of the junction unmatched. The CDR3 loop spans 17 amino acids. CDR1 and CDR2 from the germline V gene are MNHEY and SMNVEV (reference sequence).

This sequence joins TRBV7-3 and TRBJ2-5, with TRBD2 matching over 7 bases. This CDR3 has 15 amino acids. V was clipped by 1 base and J by 5 bases; unmatched bases: 7. Germline V gene data show CDR1 as SGHTA and CDR2 as FQGTGA. The chain's CDR3 is CASSLSGAGKETQYF. The DNA of the CDR3 is TGTGCCAGCAGCTTAAGTGGAGCGGGAAAGGAGACCCAGTACTTC.

This clone came up a few times. The rearrangement links TRBV6-1 to TRBJ2-1; 10 nucleotides match TRBD2. The CDR3 runs to 15 residues. CDR1 is MNHNS and CDR2 is SASEGT in the germline V gene. V trimming: 2 bases; J trimming: 4 bases; junction bases outside the gene matches: 2. CDR3 region: CASSELAGDYNEQFF. CDR3 DNA sequence: TGTGCCAGCAGTGAACTAGCGGGAGATTACAATGAGCAGTTCTTC.

This sequence joins TRBV5-1 and TRBJ2-7; 9 bases are shared with TRBD1. The ends lost 4 bases at V and 1 base at J; junction bases unmatched: 12. Germline CDR1 is SGHRS and CDR2 is YFSETQ. The CDR3 spans 17 residues. CDR3 nucleotide sequence: TGCGCCAGCAGCCTCACCGAACCCGGGACAGGGTCCTACGAGCAGTACTTC. Protein: CASSLTEPGTGSYEQYF.

The rearrangement joins TRBV29-1 to TRBJ2-1; 10 bases line up with TRBD2. J lost 5 bases, V lost 6 bases, and 19 bases had no gene match. This CDR3 spans 18 amino acids. Germline CDR1 is SQVTM and CDR2 is ANQGSEA. CDR3 DNA: TGCAGCGTAGCACCGGGACTAGCGAGTATCAGGCGAAACAATGAGCAGTTCTTC. Translating it yields CSVAPGLASIRRNNEQFF.

The chain is built from TRBV5-1 and TRBJ1-3; 7 positions match TRBD1. The V gene's germline CDR1 is SGHRS and CDR2 YFSETQ. This CDR3 is 17 amino acids long. V lost 2 bases to trimming and J lost 0 bases; unmatched junction nucleotides: 8. The CDR3 DNA follows: TGCGCCAGCAGCTTCCTGGACAGGAGTGACTCTGGAAACACCATATATTTT. It yields the protein CASSFLDRSDSGNTIYF.

J is TRBJ1-1 and V is TRBV18; D is unresolved. Per the germline V gene, CDR1 is KGHSH and CDR2 is LQKENI. The length of the CDR3 is 14 residues. Deletions cut 3 bases from V and 1 base from J, with 9 bases between. This CDR3 reads CASSPASGNTEAFF. CDR3 nucleotide sequence: TGTGCCAGCTCACCGGCCAGTGGGAACACTGAAGCTTTCTTT.

The genes are TRBV2 and TRBJ2-7, with D unresolved. CDR1 is SNHLY and CDR2 is FYNNEI in the germline V gene. CDR3 length: 12 amino acids. V lost 6 bases and J 3 bases, leaving 9 bases between the germline ends. CDR3 sequence reads: CASRRILYEQYF. The DNA for the CDR3 is TGTGCCAGCAGGCGGATACTCTACGAGCAGTACTTC. Supplemented by reference TRBV2 and TRBJ2-7, the full variable domain reads EPEVTQTPSHQVTQMGQEVILRCVPISNHLYFYWYRQILGQKVEFLVSFYNNEISEKSEIFDDQFSVERPDGSNFTLKIRSTKLEDSAMYFCASRRILYEQYFGPGTRLTVT.

This sequence joins TRBV7-9 and TRBJ1-1; 7 nucleotides align to TRBD1. This CDR3 spans 16 amino acids. The germline V gene has CDR1 SEHNR and CDR2 FQNEAQ (reference sequence). The ends lost 4 bases at V and 3 bases at J; junction bases unmatched: 11. In DNA form, the CDR3 reads TGTGCCAGCAGCTCACCGACAGGGTGGGACTACACTGAAGCTTTCTTT. This gives the protein CASSSPTGWDYTEAFF. Full variable domain (rest looked up from reference TRBV7-9 and TRBJ1-1): DTGVSQNPRHKITKRGQNVTFRCDPISEHNRLYWYRQTLGQGPEFLTYFQNEAQLEKSRLLSDRFSAERPKGSFSTLEIQRTEQGDSAMYLCASSSPTGWDYTEAFFGQGTRLTVV.

The CDR3 loop reads CASSRGSGGEFAEAFF. CDR3 coding DNA: TGCGCCAGCAGTCGCGGGTCTGGGGGCGAGTTCGCTGAAGCTTTCTTT. The chain combines TRBV5-1 with TRBJ1-1; TRBD1 might be the D (6 bases). V shed 5 bases and J shed 6 bases, with 23 bases lying between them. Germline V CDR1 and CDR2: SGHRS, YFSETQ. The CDR3 covers 16 residues.

V usage is TRBV7-8 and J usage is TRBJ2-1, with 10 positions matching TRBD2. V trimming: 5 bases; J trimming: 16 bases; junction bases outside the gene matches: 8. CDR1 and CDR2 from the germline V gene are SGHVS and FQNEAQ. CDR3 length: 12 residues. For the CDR3, the DNA is TGTGCCAGCAGCCCCCGGCTAGCGGGAGTTTTCTTC. It is translated as CASSPRLAGVFF.

The chain uses TRBV10-3 and TRBJ1-4; 8 nucleotides agree with TRBD1. CDR1 is ENHRY, CDR2 SYGVKD, per germline. The CDR3 is 15 amino acids. The V and J ends lost 0 bases and 4 bases, in that order; junction bases with no gene match: 1. CDR3: CAISESTGVNEKLFF. CDR3 in DNA: TGTGCCATCAGTGAGTCGACAGGGGTTAATGAAAAACTGTTTTTT.

This chain uses TRBV6-6 with TRBJ1-2, with D perhaps matching TRBD1 (5 bases). CDR1 is MNHNY, CDR2 SVGAGI, per germline (reference sequence). Trimming shortened V by 6 bases and J by 6 bases, and 23 bases separated the two germline ends. This CDR3 has 16 residues. The CDR3 is CASSTTAGVRTNGYTF. The CDR3 bases are TGTGCCAGCAGCACCACGGCGGGGGTGCGAACGAATGGCTACACCTTC.

The V call is TRBV11-1, the J call TRBJ2-7; 8 bases line up with TRBD2. The germline V gene encodes CDR1 SGHAT and CDR2 FQDESV (reference sequence). The CDR3 has 14 amino acids. V lost 3 bases and J lost 5; bases outside the gene matches: 6. CDR3 nucleotides: TGTGCCAGCAGCTTGTTAGCGGGAATCGACGAGCAGTACTTC. Encoded protein: CASSLLAGIDEQYF.